The 2 T cell receptor beta chains listed next were all sequenced from one sample in a study of cytomegalovirus exposure and HLA in healthy donors (dated by TCRdb to 2016 to 2017). The library was obtained by the immunoSEQ multiplex PCR assay. A mixture of 60 forward primers for TCR Vbeta segments and 13 reverse primers for TCR Jbeta segments was used in the multiplex PCR. TCRdb mirrors the immuneACCESS table, restricted to in-frame sequences. Some clones are absent from its copies; in checked studies, under half trace to an unresolved V gene, and the reason for the others is unknown. This sample is represented by tens of thousands of clones; around three quarters of them were singletons. Around 4.3% of the sample comes from the top ten. The sequenced material came from PBMCs. These TCRs come from a woman aged 40 to 50 in good health and CMV-seropositive.

J is TRBJ1-1 and V is TRBV7-6; 9 bases are a match to TRBD1. Germline V CDR1 and CDR2: SGHVS, FNYEAQ. CDR3 length: 17 amino acids. With 0 bases clipped from V and 5 bases from J, the junction kept 10 bases outside the gene matches. The CDR3 spells CASSLAGTGLERTEAFF. CDR3 coding DNA: TGTGCCAGCAGCTTAGCCGGGACAGGGCTGGAACGGACTGAAGCTTTCTTT.

This clone occurred once. The rearrangement uses TRBV6-5 and TRBJ2-7; 7 bases match TRBD2. The ends lost 4 bases at V and 4 bases at J; junction bases unmatched: 10. CDR1 is MNHEY, CDR2 SVGAGI, per germline. This CDR3 contains 15 residues. CDR3: CASSFSSGRTYEQYF. The CDR3 coding sequence is TGTGCCAGCAGTTTTTCTAGCGGCCGAACGTACGAGCAGTACTTC.